This TCR beta chain comes out of a study of blood T cell repertoires in COVID-19. The authors' processing: By means of reference gene primer amplification, nucleated cell counts were estimated. Profiled with immunoSEQ multiplex PCR; TCRdb holds only in-frame clones, not every one. D and trimming come from the DNA, and the V and J calls and clone size come from that table. Of 150,000 to 200,000 clones in the sample, 70% to 90% were seen once. CDR3 length: 12 amino acids. V was pared by 3 bases and J by 13 bases, with 15 bases between. The germline V gene has CDR1 MGHDK and CDR2 SYGVNS. The sample comprised PBMCs or T cells enriched from blood (not recorded which). The receptor comes from a man between 35 and 55 years old who had recovered from COVID-19. The chain is built from TRBV25-1 and TRBJ1-2, with D possibly matching TRBD1 (6 bases). The CDR3 loop is CASSDGGGASTF. Written as DNA, the CDR3 is TGTGCCAGCAGTGACGGGGGGGGCGCAAGCACCTTC.